Presented here are 10 T cell receptor beta chains from one specimen sequenced in a study of T cell responses to AZD1222 COVID-19 vaccine. The protocol was immunoSEQ multiplex PCR, while the TCRdb copy is restricted to in-frame clones and leaves out a portion. The repertoire holds some 170,000 clones, with about 89% as singletons. The input for sequencing was peripheral blood, taken on day 0 of AZD1222 vaccination. These receptors all stem from an adult in good health.

V usage is TRBV27 and J usage is TRBJ1-2; D possibly corresponds to TRBD1 (5 bases). CDR1 and CDR2 from the germline V gene are MNHEY and SMNVEV (reference sequence). CDR3 length: 13 residues. V dropped 3 bases and J dropped 3 bases, with 8 bases sitting between them. The CDR3 region has the DNA TGTGCCAGCAGTTTGACAGCATACTATGGCTACACCTTC. Its protein is CASSLTAYYGYTF.

CDR3 in DNA: TGTGCCAGTAGTATTTATGGGGACTCGAACACCGGGGAGCTGTTTTTT. This gives the protein CASSIYGDSNTGELFF. V and J are TRBV19 and TRBJ2-2, with a tentative D call TRBD2 (6 bases). V gave up 3 bases and J gave up 0 bases, with 11 bases separating them. This CDR3 is 16 amino acids long. Germline CDR1 and CDR2: LNHDA and SQIVND (reference sequence).

This chain uses TRBV9 with TRBJ1-1; the D gene is possibly TRBD1 (6 bases). The CDR3 covers 14 residues. CDR1 is SGDLS and CDR2 is YYNGEE in the germline V gene. V was pared by 0 bases and J by 4 bases, with 10 bases between. CDR3 DNA sequence: TGTGCCAGCAGCGTAGTGGGGGCTTCCACTGAAGCTTTCTTT. Protein product: CASSVVGASTEAFF.

The V gene is TRBV9, the J gene TRBJ1-1; D might be TRBD1 (6 bases). V lost 6 bases, J lost 4 bases, and 13 bases lay in between. The germline gives CDR1 SGDLS, CDR2 YYNGEE. There are 13 residues in the CDR3. The CDR3 loop is CASTRTGITEAFF. The CDR3 coding sequence is TGTGCCAGCACCAGAACAGGGATCACTGAAGCTTTCTTT.

The chain couples TRBV27 to TRBJ1-6; D unclear. V was pared by 5 bases and J by 7 bases, with 9 bases between. This CDR3 has 13 residues. The V gene's germline CDR1 is MNHEY and CDR2 SMNVEV (reference sequence). The CDR3 nucleotides read TGTGCCAGCAGTCAGAGACGGAATTCACCCCTCCACTTT. The encoded protein is CASSQRRNSPLHF.

The chain is built from TRBV3-1 (or the pseudogene TRBV3-2) and TRBJ2-2; TRBD1 is a possible D gene (6 bases). V was trimmed by 5 bases and J by 5 bases, leaving 12 bases between them. The CDR3 sequence is 14 residues long. Germline V gene data show CDR1 as LGHDT and CDR2 as YNNKEL (reference sequence). The chain's CDR3 is CASSSEGDTGELFF. CDR3 nucleotides: TGTGCCAGCAGCTCCGAGGGGGATACCGGGGAGCTGTTTTTT.

V usage is TRBV28 and J usage is TRBJ1-5; a weak D match, TRBD1 (5 bases). The CDR3 has 15 residues. Germline CDR1 is MDHEN and CDR2 is SYDVKM. V lost 4 bases and J lost 3, with 13 bases in between. The CDR3 nucleotides are TGTGCCAGCAGTTCCCCCGGAGGGACCAATCAGCCCCAGCATTTT. The encoded protein is CASSSPGGTNQPQHF. Drawing the rest from reference TRBV28 and TRBJ1-5, the complete variable domain is DVKVTQSSRYLVKRTGEKVFLECVQDMDHENMFWYRQDPGLGLRLIYFSYDVKMKEKGDIPEGYSVSREKKERFSLILESASTNQTSMYLCASSSPGGTNQPQHFGDGTRLSIL.

This chain links TRBV7-3 with TRBJ2-3; D tentatively reads TRBD1 or TRBD2 (6 bases each). The CDR3 extends over 16 amino acids. V was shortened by 5 bases and J by 0 bases, with 15 bases between the two germline ends. Germline CDR1 SGHTA, CDR2 FQGTGA. CDR3 DNA: TGTGCCAGCAGCCCCCAGGGGACTTCTAGCACAGATACGCAGTATTTT. It encodes CASSPQGTSSTDTQYF.

Here the CDR3 reads CAISELWQASSGNTIYF. In DNA, the CDR3 is TGTGCCATCAGTGAGTTATGGCAGGCGAGCTCTGGAAACACCATATATTTT. The chain uses TRBV10-3 and TRBJ1-3; D remains ambiguous. This CDR3 region has 17 residues. V lost 1 base to trimming and J lost 0 bases, with 13 bases between them. The V gene's germline CDR1 is ENHRY and CDR2 SYGVKD.

The chain uses TRBV24-1 and TRBJ2-2; unclear D gene. The V gene lost 0 bases and the J gene lost 4 bases, with 11 bases spanning the gap. Germline CDR1 and CDR2: KGHDR and SFDVKD. The CDR3 has 16 residues. The CDR3 protein is CATSDLRAGITGELFF. The CDR3 coding sequence is TGTGCCACCAGTGATTTGCGGGCAGGAATCACCGGGGAGCTGTTTTTT.